These 17 T cell receptor beta chains came from one sample sequenced in a study of OX40 agonist ivuxolimab in advanced cancers. TCRdb keeps only in-frame clones here, not all; method: immunoSEQ multiplex PCR. The sample lists 60,000 or so clones; 88% were seen once. The starting material was CD4+ or CD8+ T cells sorted from blood, obtained in a trial of the OX40 agonist ivuxolimab. The origin of the receptors is an adult with an advanced solid tumor such as melanoma, head and neck, liver or kidney cancer.

The chain recombines TRBV7-2 with TRBJ2-1; 7 nucleotides align to TRBD2. CDR1 is SGHTA and CDR2 is FQGNSA in the germline V gene. Unmatched junction bases numbered 6, after V lost 4 bases and J lost 9 bases. CDR3 length: 13 amino acids. The CDR3 coding sequence is TGTGCCAGCAGCTCCCTACTAGCGTTTGAGCAGTTCTTC. Translated, it gives CASSSLLAFEQFF.

V is TRBV11-3 and J is TRBJ2-2; D is undetermined. The V end was cut by 5 bases, the J end by 7 bases, with 5 bases between. The CDR3 runs to 11 residues. Germline V gene lookup returns CDR1 SGHNT and CDR2 YENEEA. CDR3 coding DNA: TGTGCCAGCAGCGGGAACGGGGAGCTGTTTTTT. Translation gives CASSGNGELFF.

A single count supports this clone. This chain connects TRBV29-1 to TRBJ1-4; D remains unclear. The CDR3 length is 17 residues. With 5 bases removed from V and 7 bases from J, the gap between germline ends came to 26 bases. Germline CDR1 SQVTM, CDR2 ANQGSEA. CDR3 DNA sequence: TGCAGCGTTTACCTAAGCCCAGGTCAGGCGGGAGGTGAAAAACTGTTTTTT. Its translation: CSVYLSPGQAGGEKLFF.

The genes are TRBV6-5 and TRBJ2-7; possibly TRBD1 for D (8 bases). V dropped 6 bases and J dropped 2 bases, with 14 bases sitting between them. The germline V gene encodes CDR1 MNHEY and CDR2 SVGAGI. This CDR3 has 14 amino acids. CDR3: CASRQGGLPYEQYF. In DNA form, the CDR3 reads TGTGCCAGCAGACAGGGGGGGCTCCCCTACGAGCAGTACTTC.

The chain couples TRBV2 to TRBJ1-2, with D perhaps TRBD1 (5 bases). V was trimmed by 4 bases and J by 4 bases, leaving 13 bases between them. The CDR3 runs 14 residues. Per the germline V gene, CDR1 is SNHLY and CDR2 is FYNNEI. CDR3 residues: CASSVEGRGYGYTF. CDR3 nucleotides: TGTGCCAGCAGTGTGGAGGGTAGGGGCTATGGCTACACCTTC.

The J gene is TRBJ1-1, the V gene TRBV19; D gene uncertain. V lost 6 bases to trimming and J lost 1 base, with 9 bases between them. Per the germline V gene, CDR1 is LNHDA and CDR2 is SQIVND (reference sequence). The CDR3 spans 13 residues. In nucleotides, the CDR3 is TGTGCCAGTAGGTTAAGAGAGAACACTGAAGCTTTCTTT. Protein sequence: CASRLRENTEAFF. The full variable domain, rest sourced from reference TRBV19 and TRBJ1-1, is DGGITQSPKYLFRKEGQNVTLSCEQNLNHDAMYWYRQDPGQGLRLIYYSQIVNDFQKGDIAEGYSVSREKKESFPLTVTSAQKNPTAFYLCASRLRENTEAFFGQGTRLTVV.

This rearrangement joins TRBV6-5 to TRBJ2-7; a possible D gene is TRBD1 (6 bases). V was pared by 4 bases and J by 0 bases, with 10 bases between. The CDR3 covers 14 residues. Germline CDR1 is MNHEY and CDR2 is SVGAGI. This CDR3 is CASSSTGGSYEQYF. The CDR3 region has the DNA TGTGCCAGCAGTTCGACAGGAGGCTCCTACGAGCAGTACTTC.

V is TRBV10-3 and J is TRBJ1-1; 10 bases map to TRBD1. This CDR3 contains 13 residues. V dropped 9 bases and J dropped 1; count of bases not matched to a gene: 2. Germline V gene data show CDR1 as ENHRY and CDR2 as SYGVKD. This CDR3 reads CAIGTGENTEAFF. The CDR3 DNA sequence: TGTGCCATAGGGACAGGGGAGAACACTGAAGCTTTCTTT.

The V and J genes are TRBV6-1 and TRBJ1-3; 7 nucleotides match TRBD1. The CDR3 is 17 amino acids. After removal of 1 base from V and 2 bases from J, the junction contained 8 bases not matched to a gene. Germline V gives CDR1 MNHNS, CDR2 SASEGT. CDR3 DNA: TGTGCCAGCAGTGAAGGAAACCCCGGGACAGCTGGAAACACCATATATTTT. Translation: CASSEGNPGTAGNTIYF.

The chain couples TRBV5-1 to TRBJ2-3; D perhaps matches TRBD1 (7 bases). Trimming pared 4 bases from V and 2 bases from J, leaving 11 bases between. CDR1 and CDR2 (germline): SGHRS, YFSETQ. The CDR3 covers 14 residues. The CDR3 sequence: CASSRQGLTDTQYF. The CDR3 coding sequence is TGCGCCAGCAGCCGACAGGGACTCACAGATACGCAGTATTTT.

The V call is TRBV6-6, the J call TRBJ1-3; 9 nucleotides line up with TRBD1. The CDR3 is made up of 16 amino acids. The ends lost 5 bases at V and 1 base at J; junction bases unmatched: 6. CDR1 and CDR2 (germline): MNHNY, SVGAGI (reference sequence). The CDR3 region is CASSGNRGQSGNTIYF. In DNA, the CDR3 is TGTGCCAGCAGTGGCAACAGGGGGCAGTCTGGAAACACCATATATTTT.

The CDR3 protein is CASTPGQGFTEAFF. The CDR3, as DNA: TGTGCCAGCACCCCTGGGCAGGGATTTACTGAAGCTTTCTTT. This chain uses TRBV7-2 with TRBJ1-1; a possible D gene is TRBD1 (5 bases). V was trimmed by 7 bases and J by 5 bases, leaving 17 bases between them. CDR3 size: 14 residues. The germline V gene encodes CDR1 SGHTA and CDR2 FQGNSA.

This sequence joins TRBV2 and TRBJ2-1; D possibly corresponds to TRBD2 (6 bases). Germline-derived CDR1 and CDR2 are SNHLY and FYNNEI. The length of the CDR3 is 14 residues. V lost 7 bases to trimming and J lost 6 bases, with 16 bases between them. CDR3 protein: CASTLLGSGNEQFF. CDR3 bases: TGTGCCAGCACCCTTTTGGGTAGCGGCAATGAGCAGTTCTTC.

The chain couples TRBV7-8 to TRBJ2-3; 10 bases are shared with TRBD2. The CDR3 consists of 15 residues. V shed 3 bases, J shed 0 bases, and the junction held 0 bases outside the gene matches. Germline V gene lookup returns CDR1 SGHVS and CDR2 FQNEAQ. The CDR3 spells CASSLTSGSTDTQYF. The CDR3 DNA is TGTGCCAGCAGCTTGACTAGCGGGAGCACAGATACGCAGTATTTT.

V is TRBV28 and J is TRBJ1-2; 7 bases are shared with TRBD1. CDR3 length: 14 residues. Trimming removed 6 bases from V and 4 bases from J; junction bases left unmatched: 8. Germline V gives CDR1 MDHEN, CDR2 SYDVKM. DNA of the CDR3: TGTGCCAGCAGGGCTGTGGGACAGACCTATGGCTACACCTTC. Its translation: CASRAVGQTYGYTF.

This clone was seen a few times. CDR3 region: CASSYSKGANLRGYTF. The CDR3 DNA is TGTGCCAGCAGTTACTCGAAGGGGGCGAATCTCCGTGGCTACACCTTC. The chain carries TRBV6-5 and TRBJ1-2; TRBD1 matches at 7 bases. V was clipped by 0 bases and J by 7 bases; unmatched bases: 11. This CDR3 has 16 residues. Germline V gene sequence: CDR1 MNHEY, CDR2 SVGAGI.

The chain is built from TRBV15 and TRBJ2-4; D is uncertain. This CDR3 has 16 amino acids. Looked up from germline, CDR1 is LNHNV and CDR2 is YYDKDF (reference sequence). Trimming pared 1 base from V and 0 bases from J, leaving 10 bases between. DNA of the CDR3: TGTGCCACCAGCAGAGTAGGAGAATTAGCCAAAAACATTCAGTACTTC. Translating gives CATSRVGELAKNIQYF. The full variable domain, completed using reference TRBV15 and TRBJ2-4, is DAMVIQNPRYQVTQFGKPVTLSCSQTLNHNVMYWYQQKSSQAPKLLFHYYDKDFNNEADTPDNFQSRRPNTSFCFLDIRSPGLGDTAMYLCATSRVGELAKNIQYFGAGTRLSVL.